The T cell receptor beta chain under discussion was sequenced for a study of T cell responses to AZD1222 COVID-19 vaccine. Libraries were prepared by immunoSEQ multiplex PCR; TCRdb keeps only in-frame clonotypes and omits some of them. The sample lists about 66,000 clones, about 90% seen once, with approximately 15% in the top ten. The V end lost 3 bases, the J end lost 3 bases, and 12 bases lay between the germline ends. The CDR3 totals 15 residues. Germline V gene sequence: CDR1 LNHDA, CDR2 SQIVND (reference sequence). The source material was peripheral blood, sampled on day 0 of AZD1222 vaccination. The chain is built from TRBV19 and TRBJ1-5; possibly TRBD1 for D (5 bases). This TCR was sampled from an adult in good health. Here the CDR3 DNA reads TGTGCCAGTAGTATCGGGGACCAGGTCAATCAGCCCCAGCATTTT. Residues: CASSIGDQVNQPQHF.